The next 8 T cell receptor beta chains were all read from a single sample in a study of blood T cell repertoires in COVID-19. Sequencing was performed with immunoSEQ multiplex PCR; in TCRdb, only in-frame clones are kept and a portion is missing. Of hundreds of thousands of clones detected, approximately 90% appear once; the ten largest clones hold 0.7% to 1%. Sequencing was done on a sample of peripheral blood. The receptors originated from a man between 18 and 35 years old with COVID-19, enrolled during active disease.

The rearrangement uses TRBV5-5 and TRBJ2-5, with 7 bases fitting TRBD1. This CDR3 is built from 14 residues. The V segment lost 4 bases and the J segment 2 bases; nucleotides outside the gene matches: 5. CDR1 and CDR2 (germline): SGHKS, YYEKEE (reference sequence). The CDR3 protein is CASSHPRGQETQYF. CDR3 nucleotides: TGTGCCAGCAGCCACCCCAGGGGGCAAGAGACCCAGTACTTC.

This clone was found many times. This chain's CDR3 is CASSPGVGGYTF. CDR3 nucleotide sequence: TGCGCCAGCAGCCCCGGGGTCGGGGGCTACACCTTC. The chain uses TRBV4-1 and TRBJ1-2; no clear D gene. CDR1 and CDR2 from the germline V gene are MGHRA and YSYEKL. The length of the CDR3 is 12 residues. Trimming took off 4 bases at V and 8 bases at J, with 11 bases between the two ends.

DNA of the CDR3: TGTGCCAGCAGTACGGGACAGGGCTACGAGCAGTACTTC. It is translated as CASSTGQGYEQYF. V gene TRBV12-3 or TRBV12-4 combines with J gene TRBJ2-7; 9 bases line up with TRBD1. The V and J ends lost 5 bases and 3 bases, in that order; junction bases with no gene match: 2. The CDR3 is 13 amino acids.

The chain links TRBV19 to TRBJ1-1; D may be TRBD1 (5 bases). CDR1 and CDR2 from the germline V gene are LNHDA and SQIVND (reference sequence). This CDR3 is 17 amino acids long. The germline V and J ends were trimmed by 7 bases and 1 base, with 22 bases remaining between them. Written as DNA, the CDR3 is TGTGCCAGTACCAAAGAATTAGGCCTGGGGGGGAACACTGAAGCTTTCTTT. Protein: CASTKELGLGGNTEAFF.

V usage is TRBV4-1 and J usage is TRBJ1-4; weak D call: TRBD1 (5 bases). This CDR3 spans 15 amino acids. Germline lookup yields CDR1 MGHRA and CDR2 YSYEKL. Trimming cost V 4 bases and J 7 bases, with 16 bases left between them. CDR3 bases: TGCGCCAGCAGCCGCGTAGGGGTTGGCAGTGAAAAACTGTTTTTT. It codes for CASSRVGVGSEKLFF.

Points on this clone: Other DNA variants within this sample encode the same CDR3. This sequence joins TRBV19 and TRBJ2-3; 9 nucleotides align to TRBD2. This CDR3 region has 13 residues. The germline V gene encodes CDR1 LNHDA and CDR2 SQIVND (reference sequence). Trimming took 9 bases from V and 1 from J; bases not matched to a gene: 2. CDR3 nucleotides: TGTGCCAGCAGGACTAGCGGCACAGATACGCAGTATTTT. Its protein product is CASRTSGTDTQYF.

The chain uses TRBV11-3 and TRBJ2-1; D is uncertain. The germline V gene has CDR1 SGHNT and CDR2 YENEEA. The CDR3 sequence is 11 residues long. V gave up 3 bases and J gave up 10 bases, with 7 bases separating them. In DNA, the CDR3 is TGTGCCAGCAGCTTTAGCTGGGAGCAGTTCTTC. It translates to CASSFSWEQFF.

With respect to this clone: Other DNA sequences in this sample translate to the same CDR3. The chain employs TRBV6-1 and TRBJ2-1; 8 bases align to TRBD2. This CDR3 spans 15 amino acids. The V and J ends lost 1 base and 2 bases, in that order; junction bases with no gene match: 1. Germline lookup yields CDR1 MNHNS and CDR2 SASEGT. DNA for the CDR3: TGTGCCAGCAGTGAAGGCGGGGGGCCCTACAATGAGCAGTTCTTC. Its protein is CASSEGGGPYNEQFF.